Listed below are T cell receptor beta chains from one sample, sequenced in a study of molecular identifiers for immune sequencing clone quantification. TCRdb reprocessed the PCR reads with MiXCR, giving one entry per CDR3 protein. The repertoire holds approximately 500,000 distinct CDR3 sequences, around 23% seen once, with 0.7% to 0.9% in the top ten. Sequenced input: naive CD8+ T cells from blood, with Jurkat cell RNA spiked in. The receptors shown here come from a human donor in good health. Some libraries in this study had Jurkat cell RNA spiked in. Each CDR3 is given with its conserved first and last residue. The order of the fields is CDR3 protein, CDR3 DNA, CDR3 length, D gene, clone size, V gene, J gene. The D gene is left open where the match is weak. Size tells how often a clone was seen (once, few, many) or the class of an expanded clone, and some rows leave it out.

CASSLWRDEQFF,TGTGCCAGCAGCTTGTGGAGGGATGAGCAGTTCTTC,12,.,few,TRBV7-6,TRBJ2-1
CASSWGQLTEAFF,TGTGCCAGCAGCTGGGGACAGCTCACTGAAGCTTTCTTT,13,TRBD1,.,TRBV11-1,TRBJ1-1
CASSATVLGYTF,TGTGCCAGTAGTGCGACAGTTCTAGGCTACACCTTC,12,.,few,TRBV19,TRBJ1-2
CATSDGDSYNEQFF,TGTGCCACCAGTGATGGGGACAGTTACAATGAGCAGTTCTTC,14,TRBD1,few,TRBV24-1,TRBJ2-1
CASSRLSERESPEKLFF,TGTGCCAGCAGTAGATTGAGTGAGAGGGAGTCACCTGAAAAACTGTTTTTT,17,.,few,TRBV12-3/TRBV12-4,TRBJ1-4
CSARSGTSVSFHEQFF,TGCAGTGCTAGATCCGGGACTAGCGTGAGTTTCCATGAGCAGTTCTTC,16,TRBD2,.,TRBV20-1,TRBJ2-1
CASSSTSLADNEQFF,TGTGCCAGCAGCTCAACTAGTCTTGCCGACAATGAGCAGTTCTTC,15,.,.,TRBV7-9,TRBJ2-1
CASSFPSGELFF,TGTGCCAGCAGCTTCCCATCGGGGGAACTGTTTTTT,12,.,.,TRBV7-8,TRBJ1-4
CSARGIGSGANVLTF,TGCAGTGCTCGGGGCATCGGCTCTGGGGCCAACGTCCTGACTTTC,15,.,.,TRBV20-1,TRBJ2-6
CASSEADLYEQYF,TGTGCCAGCAGTGAAGCGGATCTCTACGAGCAGTACTTC,13,.,.,TRBV6-1,TRBJ2-7
CASSNTVPGELFF,TGTGCCAGCAGCAATACAGTCCCCGGGGAGCTGTTTTTT,13,.,.,TRBV9,TRBJ2-2
CASSRTIEAFF,TGTGCCAGCAGCAGGACAATTGAAGCTTTCTTT,11,.,few,TRBV28,TRBJ1-1
CASSGGLAGGSTDMQYF,TGTGCCAGCAGCGGCGGACTAGCGGGAGGCTCCACAGATATGCAGTATTTT,17,TRBD2,.,TRBV9,TRBJ2-3
CASSLSSGGYKNIQYF,TGTGCCAGCAGTTTATCTTCTGGGGGTTACAAAAACATTCAGTACTTC,16,.,few,TRBV27,TRBJ2-4
CASSQDRSPAGANSPLHF,TGCGCCAGCAGCCAAGACCGGTCGCCCGCAGGGGCTAATTCACCCCTCCACTTT,18,.,.,TRBV4-1,TRBJ1-6
CASSQYPTSYEQYF,TGCGCCAGCAGCCAATACCCGACTAGCTACGAGCAGTACTTC,14,.,many,TRBV4-3,TRBJ2-7
CSARPRGRVDTEAFF,TGCAGTGCTAGACCCCGGGGGAGGGTGGACACTGAAGCTTTCTTT,15,.,.,TRBV20-1,TRBJ1-1
CASSTQPTGPYEQYF,TGTGCCAGTAGTACCCAACCGACAGGGCCGTACGAGCAGTACTTC,15,TRBD1,few,TRBV19,TRBJ2-7
CASTWTGGSGELFF,TGTGCCAGTACCTGGACAGGAGGGTCCGGGGAGCTGTTTTTT,14,.,.,TRBV19,TRBJ2-2
CASSPTGGHQPQHF,TGTGCCAGCAGCCCGACAGGGGGCCATCAGCCCCAGCATTTT,14,TRBD1,many,TRBV14,TRBJ1-5
CSARSRETYEQYF,TGCAGTGCTAGGTCTCGGGAGACGTACGAGCAGTACTTC,13,.,few,TRBV20-1,TRBJ2-7
CASSYSLRADTQYF,TGTGCCAGCAGTTATTCCCTACGAGCGGATACGCAGTATTTT,14,.,many,TRBV28,TRBJ2-3
CASSLVGQGKSEQYF,TGTGCCAGCAGCTTGGTAGGACAGGGAAAATCCGAGCAGTACTTC,15,TRBD1,.,TRBV5-6,TRBJ2-7
CSARVGYEQFF,TGCAGTGCTAGAGTCGGGTATGAGCAGTTCTTC,11,.,few,TRBV20-1,TRBJ2-1
CSARDPDTSSYNSPLHF,TGCAGTGCTAGAGATCCGGACACCAGCTCCTATAATTCACCCCTCCACTTT,17,.,few,TRBV20-1,TRBJ1-6
CASSQEWRVSLSTEAFF,TGTGCCAGCAGCCAAGAGTGGAGGGTATCTCTGTCCACTGAAGCTTTCTTT,17,.,few,TRBV4-2,TRBJ1-1
CASSSSGSLGELFF,TGTGCCAGCAGCTCTAGCGGGAGCCTAGGGGAGCTGTTTTTT,14,TRBD2,many,TRBV7-9,TRBJ2-2
CASNSPGTGGSNQPQHF,TGTGCCAGCAACTCCCCCGGGACAGGGGGGAGCAATCAGCCCCAGCATTTT,17,TRBD1,.,TRBV28,TRBJ1-5
CASSEQGYSNQPQHF,TGTGCCAGCAGTGAACAGGGGTATAGCAATCAGCCCCAGCATTTT,15,TRBD1,many,TRBV9,TRBJ1-5
CATYAGTLDEQYF,TGTGCAACTTATGCAGGCACTCTGGACGAGCAGTACTTC,13,.,few,TRBV6-6,TRBJ2-7
CSGGGGSSYEQYF,TGCAGCGGGGGTGGTGGGAGCTCCTACGAGCAGTACTTC,13,.,few,TRBV29-1,TRBJ2-7
CASQPVVQLETQYF,TGTGCCAGCCAACCGGTCGTTCAGCTAGAGACCCAGTACTTC,14,.,few,TRBV6-5,TRBJ2-5
CASSYSSGVYEQYF,TGTGCCAGCAGTTACTCATCGGGGGTGTACGAGCAGTACTTC,14,.,few,TRBV6-5,TRBJ2-7
CSGRAVNTGELFF,TGCAGTGGGAGGGCTGTAAACACCGGGGAGCTGTTTTTT,13,.,few,TRBV20-1,TRBJ2-2
CASSTLALNEQFF,TGTGCCAGTAGTACTCTAGCGCTGAATGAGCAGTTCTTC,13,.,.,TRBV19,TRBJ2-1
CATGPTDYEQYF,TGTGCCACCGGACCGACAGACTACGAGCAGTACTTC,12,.,many,TRBV19,TRBJ2-7
CASSQDVSGTSSYNEQFF,TGTGCCAGCAGCCAAGATGTGTCAGGGACGAGCTCCTACAATGAGCAGTTCTTC,18,.,few,TRBV3-1,TRBJ2-1
CASRAPLAGEQETQYF,TGCGCCAGCAGAGCCCCCTTGGCGGGGGAACAAGAGACCCAGTACTTC,16,TRBD2,many,TRBV5-1,TRBJ2-5
CASSWDNGDTPNTGELFF,TGTGCCAGCAGCTGGGACAACGGGGACACCCCGAACACCGGGGAGCTGTTTTTT,18,.,few,TRBV28,TRBJ2-2
CASSLGQGGANTGELFF,TGTGCCAGCAGCTTAGGACAGGGGGGAGCGAACACCGGGGAGCTGTTTTTT,17,TRBD1,few,TRBV5-4,TRBJ2-2
CASTQGVPDTQYF,TGTGCCAGTACGCAGGGAGTACCAGATACGCAGTATTTT,13,.,many,TRBV19,TRBJ2-3
CASRFLTGTTEAFF,TGTGCCAGCAGGTTTCTAACAGGGACCACTGAAGCTTTCTTT,14,.,few,TRBV5-5,TRBJ1-1
CSVEAGPFSYEQYF,TGCAGCGTTGAAGCCGGGCCCTTCTCCTACGAGCAGTACTTC,14,.,many,TRBV29-1,TRBJ2-7
CASSLERQTNEKLFF,TGTGCCAGCAGCTTAGAACGACAAACGAACGAAAAACTGTTTTTT,15,.,many,TRBV7-9,TRBJ1-4
CASSNWGGAYEQYF,TGTGCCAGCAGTAATTGGGGGGGGGCCTACGAGCAGTACTTC,14,TRBD2,.,TRBV5-4,TRBJ2-7
CASSQGVRSNQPQHF,TGTGCCAGTAGCCAGGGGGTAAGAAGCAATCAGCCCCAGCATTTT,15,TRBD1,.,TRBV19,TRBJ1-5
CASSLVGPGTYEQYF,TGTGCCAGCAGCTTGGTTGGGCCCGGTACCTACGAGCAGTACTTC,15,.,few,TRBV5-4,TRBJ2-7
CASSLFGKTYEQYF,TGTGCCAGCAGTTTGTTTGGCAAGACCTACGAGCAGTACTTC,14,.,.,TRBV27,TRBJ2-7
CASAPWTGWDNYGYTF,TGTGCCAGCGCCCCTTGGACAGGTTGGGATAATTATGGCTACACCTTC,16,TRBD1,.,TRBV12-3/TRBV12-4,TRBJ1-2
CASSADSHRDRGEKLFF,TGTGCCAGCAGCGCCGATTCACACCGGGACAGGGGTGAAAAACTGTTTTTT,17,TRBD1,.,TRBV12-3/TRBV12-4,TRBJ1-4
CAWSYTGSSNQPQHF,TGTGCCTGGAGTTACACCGGCAGTAGCAATCAGCCCCAGCATTTT,15,.,.,TRBV30,TRBJ1-5
CASSATGGLAYEQYF,TGTGCCAGTAGTGCGACAGGTGGTCTTGCCTACGAGCAGTACTTC,15,.,few,TRBV19,TRBJ2-7
CASSLLAGGPVDTQYF,TGTGCCAGCAGTTTATTGGCGGGAGGGCCTGTAGATACGCAGTATTTT,16,TRBD2,few,TRBV27,TRBJ2-3
CASSHGRSYNSPLHF,TGCGCCAGCAGCCATGGACGCTCCTATAATTCACCCCTCCACTTT,15,.,.,TRBV5-1,TRBJ1-6
CASSHLVAGGPVNEQFF,TGTGCCAGCAGCCATCTAGTAGCGGGGGGGCCGGTAAATGAGCAGTTCTTC,17,TRBD2,.,TRBV7-2,TRBJ2-1